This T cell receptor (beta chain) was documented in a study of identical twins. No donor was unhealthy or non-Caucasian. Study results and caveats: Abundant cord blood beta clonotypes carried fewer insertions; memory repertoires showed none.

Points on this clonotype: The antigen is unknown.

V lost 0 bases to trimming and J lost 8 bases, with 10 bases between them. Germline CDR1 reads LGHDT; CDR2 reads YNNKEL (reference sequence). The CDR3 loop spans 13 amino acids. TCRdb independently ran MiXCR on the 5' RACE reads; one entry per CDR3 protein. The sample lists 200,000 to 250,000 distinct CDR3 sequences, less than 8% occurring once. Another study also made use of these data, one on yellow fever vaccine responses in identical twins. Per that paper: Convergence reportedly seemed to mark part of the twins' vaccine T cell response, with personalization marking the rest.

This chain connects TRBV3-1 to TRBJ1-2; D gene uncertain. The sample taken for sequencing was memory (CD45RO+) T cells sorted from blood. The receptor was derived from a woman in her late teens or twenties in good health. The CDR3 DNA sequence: TGTGCCAGCAGCCAAGATCATGGGCAGGGCTACACCTTC. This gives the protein CASSQDHGQGYTF.